A selection of T cell receptor beta chains follows, all from one sample in a study of CXCR3-negative and CXCR3-positive naive CD8 T cells. Following a re-call of the 5' RACE reads, TCRdb has one entry per CDR3 protein and lacks DNA. This listing includes under 75,000 distinct CDR3 sequences. The specimen sequenced was naive CXCR3- CD8+ T cells from blood. These receptors came from a human donor in good health. Some clones in this sample may be carry-over from other donors' samples. Each CDR3 is given with its conserved first and last residue.

V: TRBV6-2/TRBV6-3; J: TRBJ2-1; CDR3: CASGRENNEQFF
V: TRBV29-1; J: TRBJ2-3; CDR3: CSVRGGLAALTDTQYF
V: TRBV7-9; J: TRBJ2-2; CDR3: CATEALAGVPDTGELFF
V: TRBV29-1; J: TRBJ2-3; CDR3: CSVLDPREDTQYF
V: TRBV12-3/TRBV12-4; J: TRBJ2-3; CDR3: CASSWKLAGEITSTDTQYF
V: TRBV12-5; J: TRBJ2-5; CDR3: CASGLVVSGGGGETQYF
V: TRBV7-9; J: TRBJ2-7; CDR3: CASSIPTGAYEQYF
V: TRBV6-2/TRBV6-3; J: TRBJ1-6; CDR3: CASSFIVGDWGNSPLHF
V: TRBV9; J: TRBJ2-3; CDR3: CASSAAGGSTDTQYF
V: TRBV7-9; J: TRBJ1-1; CDR3: CASILSPGVGAFF
V: TRBV4-1; J: TRBJ2-2; CDR3: CATTRGGGDTGELFF
V: TRBV29-1; J: TRBJ2-7; CDR3: CSVDANGQGAYEQYF
V: TRBV27; J: TRBJ2-4; CDR3: CASGPLGGDIQYF
V: TRBV10-3; J: TRBJ2-1; CDR3: CAIRIVRGFGNEQFF
V: TRBV7-8; J: TRBJ2-5; CDR3: CASSLVGLAGEETQYF
V: TRBV7-6; J: TRBJ2-1; CDR3: CASSRPSGTAYNEQFF
V: TRBV27; J: TRBJ2-1; CDR3: CASSSGLAVNEQFF
V: TRBV20-1; J: TRBJ2-4; CDR3: CSALGRGAKNIQYF
V: TRBV10-2; J: TRBJ2-2; CDR3: CAIRGGTGELFF
V: TRBV29-1; J: TRBJ1-2; CDR3: CSVVRPDYGYTF
V: TRBV29-1; J: TRBJ2-1; CDR3: CSGGPTPLSGNEQFF
V: TRBV10-3; J: TRBJ2-7; CDR3: CATEGSNEQYF
V: TRBV28; J: TRBJ2-7; CDR3: CASSPILRQASSYEQYF
V: TRBV29-1; J: TRBJ1-1; CDR3: CSVMGGADMNTEAFF
V: TRBV5-1; J: TRBJ2-1; CDR3: CASSLGNEQFF
V: TRBV20-1; J: TRBJ2-5; CDR3: CSARSGGEQETQYF